One and the same sample provided the 13 T cell receptor beta chains below, sequenced in a study of human T cells and chemical hapten exposure. TCRdb reprocessed the RACE reads via MiXCR and lists one record per CDR3 protein. The table records just over 70,000 distinct CDR3 sequences, more than 9.5% of them present only once. The time point denotes: patch test 3, about 24 weeks after DPC sensitization. As to treatment: therapeutic diphenylcyclopropenone sensitization with weekly scalp DPC. Sequences were derived from whole blood, sampled in connection with sensitization to the hapten diphenylcyclopropenone (DPC). Receptor source: a woman aged 45-59 years with alopecia areata. Some clones in this sample may be carry-over from other donors' samples.

This chain uses TRBV12-3 or TRBV12-4 with TRBJ1-5, with a tentative D call TRBD1 (5 bases). The CDR3 contains 13 residues. V lost 2 bases and J lost 9, with 11 bases in between. CDR3 amino acids: CASSLSGLWPQHF. The CDR3 bases are TGTGCCAGCAGTTTATCAGGGCTCTGGCCCCAGCATTTT.

This clonotype was detected many times. The V gene is TRBV27, the J gene TRBJ2-7; D perhaps matches TRBD2 (5 bases). V was clipped by 5 bases and J by 1 base, with 15 bases between them. From germline, CDR1 is MNHEY and CDR2 SMNVEV (reference sequence). The CDR3 is 15 amino acids. The CDR3 coding sequence is TGTGCCAGCAGTCCCAAACTAGATAGGTCCTACGAGCAGTACTTC. This encodes CASSPKLDRSYEQYF.

The rearrangement links TRBV20-1 to TRBJ2-1; D possibly corresponds to TRBD2 (5 bases). Germline CDR1 DFQATT, CDR2 SNEGSKA (reference sequence). The CDR3 loop spans 11 amino acids. V shed 3 bases and J shed 13 bases, with 13 bases lying between them. This CDR3 is CSASQAEHQFF. The CDR3, as DNA: TGCAGTGCTAGTCAAGCGGAGCACCAGTTCTTC.

This clonotype was recorded a few times. This sequence joins TRBV20-1 and TRBJ2-7; D gene uncertain. Between the trimmed V and J ends, which lost 0 bases and 3 bases, there was a span of 9 bases. CDR1 and CDR2 from the germline V gene are DFQATT and SNEGSKA (reference sequence). This CDR3 has 13 residues. The chain's CDR3 is CSARDEGFYEQYF. The CDR3 DNA reads TGCAGTGCTAGAGATGAAGGATTCTACGAGCAGTACTTC.

This clonotype was seen repeatedly, ten times or more. This chain connects TRBV2 to TRBJ2-7, with 7 positions matching TRBD2. In germline, CDR1 is SNHLY, CDR2 FYNNEI. The CDR3 spans 14 residues. Losses at the gene ends were 2 bases for V and 0 bases for J; bases not matched to a gene: 1. The CDR3 nucleotides read TGTGCCAGCAGTGAACTAGCGGCCTCCTACGAGCAGTACTTC. It translates to CASSELAASYEQYF.

Details on this clonotype: No DNA is shown, since the ends of the CDR3 on it are uncertain; the CDR3 is the one TCRdb lists. The chain links TRBV12-3 or TRBV12-4 to TRBJ1-1. The CDR3 has 12 amino acids, counting both end residues. CDR3 amino acids: CASSFLADEAFF.

The chain couples TRBV6-1 to TRBJ2-2; TRBD2 is a possible D gene (5 bases). CDR1 is MNHNS, CDR2 SASEGT, per germline. CDR3 length: 14 amino acids. Trimming shortened V by 7 bases and J by 4 bases, and 13 bases separated the two germline ends. CDR3 in DNA: TGTGCCAGCAAATGGGGAGCGGTCACCGGGGAGCTGTTTTTT. Protein: CASKWGAVTGELFF.

This clonotype showed up just a few times. The V call is TRBV5-1, the J call TRBJ2-1, with D possibly called TRBD1 or TRBD2 (7 bases each). The germline V gene encodes CDR1 SGHRS and CDR2 YFSETQ. V lost 4 bases and J lost 0, with 11 bases in between. There are 15 residues in the CDR3. The CDR3 DNA sequence: TGCGCCAGCAGCCCAGGGGGGGGCTCCTACAATGAGCAGTTCTTC. Its translation: CASSPGGGSYNEQFF.

Details on this clonotype: This may arise from a read error, as a much more abundant clone is one base away. Here the CDR3 omits its conserved ending phenylalanine or tryptophan, so a read error is the likely source. This chain's CDR3 is CASSLAGQGMELFS. The CDR3 DNA follows: TGTGCCAGCAGCTTAGCTGGGCAGGGCATGGAGCTGTTTTCT. The gene calls are TRBV7-2 and TRBJ2-2, with D possibly being TRBD1 (5 bases). The CDR3 extends over 14 amino acids. Germline V gene lookup returns CDR1 SGHTA and CDR2 FQGNSA. V lost 0 bases to trimming and J lost 10 bases, with 12 bases between them.

This chain uses TRBV30 with TRBJ2-1; 9 bases line up with TRBD2. The ends lost 0 bases at V and 8 bases at J; junction bases unmatched: 8. Germline V gene data show CDR1 as GTSNPN and CDR2 as SVGIG (reference sequence). The CDR3 contains 15 residues. Here the CDR3 DNA reads TGTGCCTGGAGTGTACAAGCGGGGGGTCCAGATGAGCAGTTCTTC. It translates to CAWSVQAGGPDEQFF.

This clonotype was detected ten times or more. The chain links TRBV27 to TRBJ2-4; D gene ambiguous. Germline V CDR1 and CDR2: MNHEY, SMNVEV (reference sequence). This CDR3 comprises 15 residues. Trimming pared 6 bases from V and 5 bases from J, leaving 17 bases between. CDR3 in amino acids: CASSRYGSAENIQYF. CDR3 DNA: TGTGCCAGCAGCAGATACGGGTCTGCCGAAAACATTCAGTACTTC.

This clonotype was counted ten times or more. The chain links TRBV6-5 to TRBJ2-3; D perhaps matches TRBD2 (6 bases). CDR1 MNHEY and CDR2 SVGAGI come from the germline V gene. The CDR3 covers 14 residues. V gave up 7 bases and J gave up 2 bases, with 13 bases separating them. The CDR3 loop reads CASKVAEATDTQYF. The CDR3 DNA follows: TGTGCCAGCAAAGTAGCGGAGGCCACAGATACGCAGTATTTT.

This clonotype showed up just a few times. The CDR3 region has the DNA TGTGCCAGCAGTTTAGGGCAGAACTACGAGCAGTACTTC. This codes for CASSLGQNYEQYF. The V and J genes are TRBV12-3 or TRBV12-4 and TRBJ2-7; the D is unclear. This CDR3 is 13 amino acids long. V lost 1 base and J lost 3, with 7 bases in between.